This T cell receptor (beta chain) was identified in a study of Graves' ophthalmopathy and Graves' hyperthyroidism. This clonotype has only a few counts. The CDR3 spans 14 residues. Per the germline V gene, CDR1 is SGDLS and CDR2 is YYNGEE. With V trimmed by 4 bases and J by 5 bases, 9 bases remained unmatched. CDR3 regions of TCR beta were amplified from RNA transcripts. RT-PCR with HTBI primers came first, then second-round multiplex PCR. TCRdb passed the multiplex PCR reads through MiXCR, listing each CDR3 protein once. This table holds about 740,000 distinct CDR3 sequences, 35% to 50% found once. The rearrangement links TRBV9 to TRBJ2-7; TRBD1 agrees at 7 bases. Input material: peripheral blood. This sequence originates from an adult man with Graves' ophthalmopathy. The CDR3 DNA follows: TGTGCCAGCAGCCCCACAGGGGTGGGCAACGAGCAGTACTTC. This sequence encodes CASSPTGVGNEQYF.